A selection of T cell receptor beta chains follows, all from one sample in a study of tumor and adjacent non-tumor tissue in lung cancer. One entry per CDR3 protein, called by TCRdb with MiXCR from the multiplex PCR reads. The table includes over 80,000 distinct CDR3 sequences, 75% to 90% detected once. The material sequenced was distant non-tumor lung tissue. The receptors originated from a man between 60 and 75 years old with small cell lung cancer. CDR3s include the opening cysteine and the closing phenylalanine or tryptophan. Each record gives: V gene, J gene, D gene, clone size, CDR3 protein, CDR3 DNA. The D gene is left open where the match is weak. A row's size may be missing; if present it is once, few, many or a size class.

TRBV10-3	TRBJ2-1	TRBD2	-	CAIRETSGGSSYNEQLF	TGTGCCATCAGGGAGACTAGCGGGGGGAGTTCCTACAATGAGCAGCTCTTC
TRBV13	TRBJ1-5	-	many	CASSLGTDSNQPQHF	TGTGCCAGCAGCTTAGGTACAGATAGCAATCAGCCCCAGCATTTT
TRBV4-2	TRBJ2-2	-	-	CATSQDLRANTGELFF	TGTGCCACCAGCCAAGATCTGAGGGCCAATACAGGTGAGCTGTTTTTT
TRBV11-2	TRBJ2-1	TRBD2	-	CASSLGVAGGYYYNEQLF	TGTGCCAGTAGCTTGGGAGTAGCGGGAGGCTACTACTACAATGAGCAGCTCTTC
TRBV12-3/TRBV12-4	TRBJ2-1	-	-	CASMWGYNEQLF	TGTGCCAGCATGTGGGGCTACAATGAGCAACTCTTC
TRBV5-1	TRBJ2-1	TRBD2	few	CASSFLITGTSGGNEQFF	TGCGCCAGCAGCTTTCTTATTACCGGGACTAGCGGGGGCAATGAGCAGTTCTTC
TRBV12-3/TRBV12-4	TRBJ2-7	TRBD1	few	CASNLMDREEAQYF	TGTGCCAGCAATTTAATGGACAGGGAAGAGGCACAGTACTTC
TRBV6-2/TRBV6-3	TRBJ1-1	-	many	CASLRGAEAFF	TGTGCCAGCTTAAGAGGGGCTGAAGCTTTCTTT
TRBV7-9	TRBJ1-4	-	-	CASSLNSLGEKLFF	TGTGCTAGCAGCTTAAACTCATTGGGTGAAAAACTGTTTTTT
TRBV11-2	TRBJ1-6	-	-	CVSSSTGDNSPLHF	TGTGTCAGCAGCTCAACAGGCGATAATTCACCCCTCCACTTT
TRBV4-2	TRBJ2-2	TRBD2	few	CARKLAGDDGGEPFF	TGTGCCAGGAAACTAGCGGGAGATGATGGCGGGGAACCGTTTTTT
TRBV6-5	TRBJ2-7	-	-	CASSRHLSSGDSDEQYF	TGTGCCAGCAGTCGCCATCTCTCCTCGGGGGACAGCGACGAGCAGTACTTC
TRBV10-2	TRBJ2-3	-	-	CASSHKDTQCF	TGCGCCAGCAGCCACAAAGATACGCAGTGTTTT
TRBV30	TRBJ1-1	-	many	CAWSAILQGTEAFF	TGTGCCTGGAGTGCCATCCTACAGGGCACTGAAGCTTTCTTT
TRBV4-1	TRBJ2-3	TRBD2	-	CASSHAASGSTDTQYF	TGTGCCAGCAGCCATGCCGCTAGCGGAAGCACAGATACGCAGTATTTT
TRBV11-1	TRBJ2-1	TRBD2	few	CASSSESRTSGSHNEQLF	TGTGCCAGCAGCTCAGAATCGAGGACTAGCGGGAGTCATAATGAGCAGTTATTC
TRBV29-1	TRBJ2-1	TRBD2	-	CGLMSSGRNNEQFF	TGCGGCCTTATGTCTAGCGGGAGAAACAATGAGCAGTTCTTC
TRBV5-1	TRBJ2-5	TRBD2	-	CASSPAGGQGTQYF	TGCGCCAGCAGCCCGGCGGGAGGGCAAGGGACCCAGTACTTC
TRBV7-9	TRBJ2-3	-	-	CASSLWFHGGVRDTKYF	TGTGCCAGCAGCTTATGGTTTCACGGCGGGGTGAGGGATACGAAGTATTTT
TRBV11-2	TRBJ2-7	TRBD2	once	CASSFRASGRATLYYEQYF	TGTGCCAGCAGCTTTAGGGCTAGTGGGAGGGCGACCCTTTACTACGAGCAATACTTC
TRBV6-6	TRBJ2-2	-	-	CSSSSSNTGEPFF	TGTTCCAGCAGTAGTTCGAACACCGGGGAGCCGTTTTTT
TRBV11-3	TRBJ2-2	TRBD2	-	CASIVTAGVVTGELFF	TGTGCCAGCATTGTAACCGCGGGAGTGGTCACCGGGGAGCTGTTTTTT
TRBV29-1	TRBJ2-5	-	-	CSVLDQKQEAQYF	TGCAGCGTGTTGGACCAAAAGCAGGAGGCACAGTACTTC
TRBV11-2	TRBJ2-1	TRBD2	-	CASSLSLLAGDNERLF	TGTGCCAGCAGCTTATCTTTACTAGCGGGAGATAATGAGCGGCTCTTC
TRBV9	TRBJ2-7	-	-	CASSAQGAEQYF	TGTGCCAGCAGCGCCCAGGGTGCCGAGCAGTACTTC
TRBV6-5	TRBJ2-1	TRBD2	once	CASNYSIWGLADNELLF	TGTGCCAGCAATTACTCGATCTGGGGACTAGCGGACAATGAGCTGTTATTC
TRBV10-3	TRBJ1-6	TRBD1	-	CAVTGDPYSSPLHF	TGTGCCGTCACAGGGGATCCTTATAGCTCACCACTCCACTTT
TRBV6-5	TRBJ2-7	TRBD2	-	CASSYSVWGLADNEQYF	TGTGCTAGCAGTTACTCGGTCTGGGGACTAGCGGACAATGAGCAGTACTTC
TRBV12-3/TRBV12-4	TRBJ2-1	-	-	CASNWYNEQFF	TGTGCCAGCAATTGGTATAATGAGCAATTCTTC
TRBV28	TRBJ2-7	TRBD1	many	CASSWRRDRALYEQYF	TGTGCCAGCAGTTGGAGAAGGGACAGGGCCCTTTACGAGCAGTACTTC
TRBV4-2	TRBJ1-3	-	-	CASSQEPSGNTIYF	TGTGCCAGCAGCCAAGAACCCAGCGGAAACACCATATATTTT
TRBV6-2/TRBV6-3	TRBJ1-1	-	few	CASNTQIKVVSMNTEAFF	TGTGCCAGTAACACACAGATAAAGGTCGTTTCGATGAACACTGAAGCTTTCTTT
TRBV4-2	TRBJ1-4	-	many	CASSQVLSAAAEKLFF	TGTGCCAGCAGCCAAGTTCTTTCCGCGGCAGCCGAAAAACTGTTTTTT
TRBV14	TRBJ2-1	-	-	CASSRGTGAYNEEFF	TGTGCCAGTAGCCGAGGGACCGGAGCCTACAATGAGGAGTTCTTC
TRBV4-2	TRBJ2-7	-	-	CASSLLRGVYDEQYF	TGTGCCAGCAGTCTACTCCGGGGTGTTTACGACGAGCAGTACTTC
TRBV29-1	TRBJ2-2	TRBD1	-	CSVSDRANSGELFF	TGCAGCGTTAGTGACAGGGCGAACAGCGGGGAGCTGTTTTTT
TRBV20-1	TRBJ1-2	-	-	CSARDRGYCYTF	TGCAGTGCTAGAGATCGAGGCTATTGCTACACCTTT
TRBV20-1	TRBJ2-3	TRBD2	-	CSARDNRGWASGKDMQFF	TGCAGTGCTAGAGATAACCGGGGTTGGGCTAGCGGAAAAGATATGCAGTTTTTT
TRBV7-8	TRBJ2-2	-	-	CASSVRQETVELLF	TGTGCCAGCAGTGTGCGACAGGAAACCGTGGAGCTGTTGTTT
TRBV11-3	TRBJ1-1	-	-	CDSSLRGMNTEAFF	TGTGACAGCAGCCTGCGGGGGATGAACACTGAAGCTTTCTTC
TRBV10-3	TRBJ1-2	-	-	CAIIESGIFRANYGYTF	TGTGCCATCATTGAGTCCGGAATCTTCAGAGCTAACTATGGCTACACCTTC
TRBV6-1	TRBJ2-1	TRBD2	-	CAGIFSGGRNERFF	TGTGCCGGCATCTTTAGCGGGGGTAGGAATGAGCGGTTCTTC
TRBV6-1	TRBJ2-2	-	-	CAGWGPANTGELFF	TGTGCCGGCTGGGGCCCCGCGAACACCGGGGAGCTCTTTTTT
TRBV2	TRBJ2-5	-	few	CASIRYRNNQETQYF	TGTGCCAGCATCCGGTACAGGAACAACCAAGAGACCCAGTACTTC